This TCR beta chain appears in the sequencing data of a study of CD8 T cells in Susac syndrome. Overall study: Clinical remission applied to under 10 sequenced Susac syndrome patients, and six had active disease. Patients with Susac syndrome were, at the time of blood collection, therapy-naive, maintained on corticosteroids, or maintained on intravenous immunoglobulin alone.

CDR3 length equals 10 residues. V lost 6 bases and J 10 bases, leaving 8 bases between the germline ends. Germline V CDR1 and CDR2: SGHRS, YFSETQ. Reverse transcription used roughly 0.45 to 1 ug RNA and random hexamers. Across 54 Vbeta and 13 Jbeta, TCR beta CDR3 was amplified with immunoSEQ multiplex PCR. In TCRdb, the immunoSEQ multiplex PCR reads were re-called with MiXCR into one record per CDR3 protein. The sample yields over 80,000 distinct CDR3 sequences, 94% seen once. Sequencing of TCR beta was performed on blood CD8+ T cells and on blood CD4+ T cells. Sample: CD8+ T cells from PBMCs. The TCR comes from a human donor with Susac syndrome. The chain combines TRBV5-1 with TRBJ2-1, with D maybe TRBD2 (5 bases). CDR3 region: CASTGSEQFF. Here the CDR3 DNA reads TGCGCCAGCACGGGGTCCGAGCAGTTCTTC.